This T cell receptor (beta chain) was captured by sequencing in a study of CD8 T cells in ankylosing spondylitis. Germline V CDR1 and CDR2: SGHRS, YFSETQ. The CDR3 sequence is 15 residues long. V was pared by 3 bases and J by 4 bases, with 6 bases of the junction left unmatched. Study-wide results and limits: For ankylosing spondylitis blood, a TCR beta motif of 7 to 9 highly homologous variants appeared characteristic.

About this clonotype: Its antigen remains unknown.

TCRdb itself ran the 5' RACE reads through MiXCR, one entry per CDR3 protein. The sample records 200,000 to 250,000 distinct CDR3 sequences, 15% to 20% being singletons. Sample: blood, either unsorted or a sorted T cell fraction (not recorded which). This receptor was taken from a male donor with ankylosing spondylitis. This chain uses TRBV5-1 with TRBJ2-3; 9 nucleotides line up with TRBD1. Written as DNA, the CDR3 is TGCGCCAGCAGCTGGACAGGGGCGGTGGCAGATACGCAGTATTTT. This codes for CASSWTGAVADTQYF.